Listed below are T cell receptor beta chains from one sample, sequenced in a study of radiotherapy plus CTLA-4 blockade in lung cancer. Measured with immunoSEQ multiplex PCR; TCRdb has only the in-frame clones, and not every one. The data hold 25,000 to 35,000 clones, with about 79% observed a single time. The specimen comprised peripheral blood, sampled from a patient treated with radiotherapy plus ipilimumab. These receptors all come from a human donor with non-small cell lung cancer that progressed on radiotherapy plus ipilimumab. Both conserved end residues are part of each CDR3. Each record gives: V gene, D gene, clone size, CDR3 length, J gene, CDR3 protein, CDR3 DNA. The D gene is left open where the match is weak. Some rows have no size entry. The others give once, few or many, or a class for an expanded clone.

TRBV28	TRBD2	.	16	TRBJ2-3	CASSGPLAGDGDTQYF	TGTGCCAGCAGTGGGCCGCTAGCGGGAGACGGAGATACGCAGTATTTT
TRBV7-9	TRBD1	.	15	TRBJ2-7	CASSHPGQGSYEQYF	TGTGCCAGCAGTCACCCGGGACAGGGATCCTACGAGCAGTACTTC
TRBV5-1	TRBD1	.	16	TRBJ1-3	CASSSGQESSGNTIYF	TGCGCCAGCAGCTCGGGACAGGAGAGCTCTGGAAACACCATATATTTT
TRBV5-1	.	.	13	TRBJ2-1	CASSLGQADEQFF	TGCGCCAGCAGCTTGGGACAGGCCGATGAGCAGTTCTTC
TRBV30	.	.	16	TRBJ2-6	CAWSLPFGSGANVLTF	TGTGCCTGGAGTTTGCCTTTCGGCTCTGGGGCCAACGTCCTGACTTTC
TRBV27	TRBD1	once	12	TRBJ1-2	CASSPRTGGYTF	TGTGCCAGCAGTCCCCGGACAGGAGGCTACACCTTC
TRBV5-1	.	.	14	TRBJ2-1	CASGRPESYNEQFF	TGCGCCAGCGGTAGGCCGGAGTCCTACAATGAGCAGTTCTTC
TRBV9	TRBD1	.	14	TRBJ1-1	CASSVGDSDSEAFF	TGTGCCAGCAGCGTAGGGGACAGCGACTCTGAAGCTTTCTTT
TRBV5-4	.	.	14	TRBJ2-3	CASSLGEVTDTQYF	TGTGCCAGCAGCTTGGGGGAAGTCACAGATACGCAGTATTTT
TRBV18	.	.	17	TRBJ2-1	CASSSPTGYSSYNEQFF	TGTGCCAGCTCATCCCCGACAGGCTATAGCTCCTACAATGAGCAGTTCTTC
TRBV6-4	TRBD1	.	15	TRBJ1-2	CASRGNRGLYYGYTF	TGTGCCAGCAGGGGCAACAGGGGCCTTTACTATGGCTACACCTTC
TRBV18	.	.	14	TRBJ2-1	CVSSPGRVGGEQFF	TGTGTCAGCTCACCGGGCAGGGTGGGTGGTGAGCAGTTCTTC
TRBV18	TRBD1	.	17	TRBJ1-3	CASSPPRRGNSGNTIYF	TGTGCCAGCTCACCACCGCGCAGGGGGAATTCTGGAAACACCATATATTTT
TRBV9	.	.	14	TRBJ1-5	CASSVGAGGQPQHF	TGTGCCAGCAGCGTAGGGGCAGGCGGACAGCCCCAGCATTTT
TRBV9	TRBD2	.	13	TRBJ2-1	CASSSTSGRSQFF	TGTGCCAGCAGCTCTACTAGCGGGAGATCCCAGTTCTTC
TRBV4-3	.	.	13	TRBJ1-5	CASSQSYPQPQHF	TGCGCCAGCAGCCAATCGTATCCTCAGCCCCAGCATTTT
TRBV5-1	.	.	14	TRBJ2-5	CASSFDDVQETQYF	TGCGCCAGCAGCTTCGACGACGTCCAAGAGACCCAGTACTTC
TRBV5-4	.	.	13	TRBJ1-2	CASSNPLNYGYTF	TGTGCCAGCAGCAACCCACTTAACTATGGCTACACCTTC
TRBV2	.	.	14	TRBJ2-1	CASSEAGKQDEQFF	TGTGCCAGCAGTGAAGCAGGGAAACAGGATGAGCAGTTCTTC
TRBV28	.	few	14	TRBJ1-5	CASSGGLLHQPQHF	TGTGCCAGCAGTGGTGGGTTACTCCATCAGCCCCAGCATTTT
TRBV18	.	.	12	TRBJ2-5	CASSPTQETQYF	TGTGCCAGCTCACCAACCCAAGAGACCCAGTACTTC
TRBV4-2	.	.	13	TRBJ2-2	CASSQDAPRELFF	TGTGCCAGCAGCCAGGATGCCCCCCGGGAGCTGTTTTTT
TRBV18	.	.	14	TRBJ2-5	CASSPASGEGTQYF	TGTGCCAGCTCACCAGCCAGTGGAGAGGGGACCCAGTACTTC
TRBV4-2	.	.	16	TRBJ1-2	CASSQERGGSAYGYTF	TGTGCCAGCAGCCAAGAAAGAGGTGGTTCGGCTTATGGCTACACCTTC
TRBV6-1	TRBD1	.	14	TRBJ1-1	CASSVDRGWTEAFF	TGTGCCAGCAGCGTAGACAGGGGTTGGACTGAAGCTTTCTTT
TRBV6-6	.	.	12	TRBJ1-2	CASSSGTAGYTF	TGTGCCAGCAGCTCAGGGACCGCTGGCTACACCTTC
TRBV21-1	.	.	17	TRBJ2-7	CASSKSLTGTDSYEQYF	TGTGCCAGCAGCAAATCCCTCACCGGGACGGACTCCTACGAGCAGTACTTC
TRBV5-1	.	.	15	TRBJ1-1	CASSLVGPGITEAFF	TGCGCCAGCAGCTTGGTTGGGCCGGGGATCACTGAAGCTTTCTTT
TRBV4-3	.	.	14	TRBJ1-4	CATSGEPLNEKLFF	TGCGCCACCTCGGGAGAACCCCTTAATGAAAAACTGTTTTTT
TRBV5-1	TRBD1	.	16	TRBJ2-5	CASSAGTASRQETQYF	TGCGCCAGCAGCGCCGGGACAGCTTCGCGCCAAGAGACCCAGTACTTC
TRBV6-4	TRBD1	.	15	TRBJ2-7	CASTIPGQGAHEQYF	TGTGCCAGCACTATTCCGGGACAGGGGGCCCACGAGCAGTACTTC
TRBV7-2	TRBD1	.	17	TRBJ1-5	CASSAQGAGGSNQPQHF	TGTGCCAGCAGCGCACAGGGGGCCGGAGGTAGCAATCAGCCCCAGCATTTT
TRBV4-1	.	.	15	TRBJ2-4	CASSPLGETKNIQYF	TGCGCCAGCAGCCCCTTGGGGGAGACCAAAAACATTCAGTACTTC
TRBV6-1	.	.	19	TRBJ1-5	CASSDPLEGGSAWDQPQHF	TGTGCCAGCAGTGATCCCCTCGAGGGGGGGTCTGCGTGGGATCAGCCCCAGCATTTT
TRBV7-2	.	.	14	TRBJ2-3	CASSWPGSTDTQYF	TGTGCCAGCAGCTGGCCGGGAAGCACAGATACGCAGTATTTT
TRBV27	.	.	16	TRBJ2-1	CASSPWGVGSYNEQFF	TGTGCCAGCAGTCCCTGGGGTGTGGGTTCCTACAATGAGCAGTTCTTC
TRBV9	.	.	16	TRBJ2-3	CASSVAWGDGKDTQYF	TGTGCCAGCAGCGTAGCTTGGGGGGACGGTAAGGATACGCAGTATTTT
TRBV11-2	.	few	13	TRBJ1-1	CASSLAGSEDAFF	TGTGCCAGCAGCTTAGCTGGGTCAGAGGACGCTTTCTTT
TRBV27	TRBD1	.	13	TRBJ2-5	CATRIGGGETQYF	TGTGCCACACGTATAGGGGGCGGTGAGACCCAGTACTTC
TRBV5-1	TRBD1	.	13	TRBJ2-2	CASSEPGQLELFF	TGCGCCAGCAGCGAACCGGGACAGCTGGAGCTGTTTTTT
TRBV11-2	.	.	13	TRBJ1-4	CASSPGEGEKLFF	TGTGCCAGCAGCCCTGGGGAGGGAGAAAAACTGTTTTTT
TRBV6-1	.	few	13	TRBJ2-1	CASSVAAYNEQFF	TGTGCCAGCAGTGTTGCGGCCTACAATGAGCAGTTCTTC
TRBV6-1	.	.	15	TRBJ2-7	CASSEGAGRAYEQYF	TGTGCCAGCAGTGAAGGGGCAGGCCGAGCCTACGAGCAGTACTTC
TRBV6-1	.	once	15	TRBJ1-4	CASRTAQGTNEKLFF	TGTGCCAGCAGGACGGCCCAGGGGACTAATGAAAAACTGTTTTTT
TRBV6-1	TRBD1	.	18	TRBJ2-5	CASSVAGQGPRVQETQYF	TGTGCCAGCAGTGTGGCGGGACAGGGGCCGAGGGTACAAGAGACCCAGTACTTC
TRBV5-1	.	.	17	TRBJ2-2	CASSGGAGQAGSGELFF	TGCGCCAGCAGCGGGGGTGCTGGACAAGCGGGTTCCGGGGAGCTGTTTTTT
TRBV19	.	medium-sized	14	TRBJ2-2	CASSIRHPTGELFF	TGTGCCAGTAGTATAAGACACCCAACCGGGGAGCTGTTTTTT
TRBV27	TRBD1	.	13	TRBJ1-2	CASSTGGGWGYTF	TGTGCCAGCAGTACAGGGGGGGGGTGGGGCTACACCTTC
TRBV6-6	.	.	14	TRBJ1-2	CASSYSQGNYGYTF	TGTGCCAGCAGTTACTCGCAGGGGAACTATGGCTACACCTTC
TRBV4-1	TRBD2	.	16	TRBJ2-3	CASSQRAGASTDTQYF	TGCGCCAGCAGCCAAAGAGCGGGGGCTTCCACAGATACGCAGTATTTT
TRBV6-5	TRBD2	few	15	TRBJ2-1	CASSWTRNLGNEQFF	TGTGCCAGCAGTTGGACTAGGAATCTTGGGAATGAGCAGTTCTTC
TRBV10-3	.	.	13	TRBJ1-1	CAVQRYDVGEAFF	TGTGCCGTCCAAAGATACGATGTCGGTGAAGCTTTCTTT
TRBV6-5	.	few	15	TRBJ2-5	CASSYVGPNQETQYF	TGTGCCAGCAGTTACGTGGGGCCGAACCAAGAGACCCAGTACTTC